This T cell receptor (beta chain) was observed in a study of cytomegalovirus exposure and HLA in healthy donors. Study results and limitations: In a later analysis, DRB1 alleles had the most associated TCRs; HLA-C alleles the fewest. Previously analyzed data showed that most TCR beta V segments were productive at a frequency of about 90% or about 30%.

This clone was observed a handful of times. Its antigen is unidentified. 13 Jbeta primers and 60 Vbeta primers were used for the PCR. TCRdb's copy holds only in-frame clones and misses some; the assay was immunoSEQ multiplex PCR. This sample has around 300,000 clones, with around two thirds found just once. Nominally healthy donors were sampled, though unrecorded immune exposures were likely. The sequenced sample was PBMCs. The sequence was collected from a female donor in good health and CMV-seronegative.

The CDR3 nucleotides are TGCGCCAGCAGCTTGGGGGGACAGGGCAATGAGCAGTTCTTC. It specifies CASSLGGQGNEQFF. The chain employs TRBV5-1 and TRBJ2-1, with 9 bases identical to TRBD1. This CDR3 comprises 14 residues. V shed 0 bases and J 6 bases; nucleotides not matched to a gene: 1. Germline lookup yields CDR1 SGHRS and CDR2 YFSETQ.